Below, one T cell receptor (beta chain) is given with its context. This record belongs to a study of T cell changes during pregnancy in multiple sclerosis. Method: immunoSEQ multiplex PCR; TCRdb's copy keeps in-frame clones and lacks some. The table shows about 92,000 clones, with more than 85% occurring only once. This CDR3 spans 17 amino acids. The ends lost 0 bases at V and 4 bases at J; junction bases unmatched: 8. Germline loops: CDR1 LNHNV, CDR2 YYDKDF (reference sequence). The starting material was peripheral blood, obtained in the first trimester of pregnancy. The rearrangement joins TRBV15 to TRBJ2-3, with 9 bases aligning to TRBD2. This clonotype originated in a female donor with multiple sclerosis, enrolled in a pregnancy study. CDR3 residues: CATSRDHPGTSSDTQYF. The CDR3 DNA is TGTGCCACCAGCAGAGATCACCCCGGGACTAGCTCAGATACGCAGTATTTT.